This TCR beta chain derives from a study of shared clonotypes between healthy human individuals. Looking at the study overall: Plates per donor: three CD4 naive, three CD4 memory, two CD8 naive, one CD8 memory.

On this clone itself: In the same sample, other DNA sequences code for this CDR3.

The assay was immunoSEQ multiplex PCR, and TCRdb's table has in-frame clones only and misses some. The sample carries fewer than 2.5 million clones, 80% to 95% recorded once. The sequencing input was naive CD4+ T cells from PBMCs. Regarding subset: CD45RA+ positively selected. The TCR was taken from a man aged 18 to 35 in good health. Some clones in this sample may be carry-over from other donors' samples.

In DNA form, the CDR3 reads TGTGCCAGCAGCGTAGCGGTTTTAGGGGAGCTGTTTTTT. Its protein is CASSVAVLGELFF. The chain links TRBV9 to TRBJ2-2; D uncertain. The CDR3 length is 13 residues. Germline CDR1 reads SGDLS; CDR2 reads YYNGEE. V lost 0 bases and J 8 bases, leaving 8 bases between the germline ends.